This TCR beta chain was observed in a study of cytomegalovirus exposure and HLA in healthy donors. Germline V CDR1 and CDR2: SGDLS, YYNGEE. CDR3 size: 14 residues. With 3 bases removed from V and 7 bases from J, the gap between germline ends came to 16 bases. PCR amplification relied on 60 Vbeta primers (plus 13 Jbeta primers). This table comes from immunoSEQ multiplex PCR, and its TCRdb copy is limited to in-frame clones, with some not included. The data hold over 150,000 clones, with about 85% observed a single time. The sample comprised PBMCs. This receptor was identified in a man in his thirties or forties in good health and CMV-seropositive. The chain links TRBV9 to TRBJ1-2; D is possibly TRBD1 (6 bases). The CDR3 is CASSDRDTSAGYTF. The DNA for the CDR3 is TGTGCCAGCAGCGACCGGGACACGTCGGCTGGCTACACCTTC.